This TCR beta chain was documented in a study of T cells after yellow fever vaccination. The study's findings and limits: Booster sampling recovered most clones from primary vaccination (about 97% CD4, approximately 90% CD8).

Using its own MiXCR run on the 5' RACE reads, TCRdb lists one record per CDR3 protein. The sample has some 250,000 distinct CDR3 sequences; more than 3.5% are singletons. The V end was cut by 7 bases, the J end by 1 base, with 10 bases between. Germline V CDR1 and CDR2: SGHAT, FQDESV (reference sequence). The CDR3 is 14 amino acids. This clonotype was detected only a few times. Antigen unknown. The sequencing used PBMCs, collected 15 days after the yellow fever booster vaccination. This clonotype originated in a man aged 18 to 29 who received the YFV17D yellow fever vaccine. The V and J genes are TRBV11-1 and TRBJ2-2; D possibly corresponds to TRBD1 (6 bases). The DNA of the CDR3 is TGTGCCAGCAAATTGGGACAGAACACCGGGGAGCTGTTTTTT. Protein: CASKLGQNTGELFF.